Shown below are 26 T cell receptor beta chains from a single sample sequenced in a study of blood T cell repertoires in COVID-19. The assay was immunoSEQ multiplex PCR, and TCRdb's table has in-frame clones only and misses some. The table shows around 160,000 clones, with roughly 87% occurring only once. The specimen was PBMCs or T cells enriched from blood (not recorded which). These receptors were collected from a man in his fifties or sixties who had recovered from COVID-19.

The genes are TRBV14 and TRBJ1-2, with D maybe TRBD1 (6 bases). The CDR3 length is 13 residues. Trimming removed 4 bases from V and 7 bases from J, with 13 bases in between. Germline V CDR1 and CDR2: SGHDN, FVKESK. The CDR3 DNA reads as TGTGCCAGCAGCCCGATCCTGGGGGCTGGCTACACCTTC. The encoded protein is CASSPILGAGYTF.

The rearrangement uses TRBV28 and TRBJ2-5; TRBD2 might be the D (6 bases). Germline V CDR1 and CDR2: MDHEN, SYDVKM. V dropped 5 bases and J dropped 4 bases, with 14 bases sitting between them. This CDR3 comprises 14 residues. For the CDR3, the DNA is TGTGCCAGCAGTCCCGGAGGGCCCCTAGAGACCCAGTACTTC. Its translation is CASSPGGPLETQYF.

The chain is built from TRBV5-5 and TRBJ2-5, with a tentative D call TRBD1 (5 bases). The CDR3 has 13 amino acids. V was shortened by 1 base and J by 2 bases, with 6 bases between the two germline ends. From germline, CDR1 is SGHKS and CDR2 YYEKEE (reference sequence). The CDR3 bases are TGTGCCAGCAGCTTGCAGGGACAAGAGACCCAGTACTTC. Translated, it gives CASSLQGQETQYF.

The chain uses TRBV6-2 or TRBV6-3 and TRBJ2-5; 8 nucleotides match TRBD1. With V trimmed by 0 bases and J by 2 bases, 11 bases remained unmatched. CDR3 length: 18 residues. The V gene's germline CDR1 is MNHEY and CDR2 SVGEGT. CDR3 sequence reads: CASSYSRDRSGRQETQYF. The CDR3 DNA is TGTGCCAGCAGTTACTCCCGGGACAGGAGCGGACGGCAAGAGACCCAGTACTTC.

This clone was seen a single time. The chain links TRBV28 to TRBJ1-6; possibly TRBD1 for D (5 bases). This CDR3 has 18 amino acids. CDR1 MDHEN and CDR2 SYDVKM come from the germline V gene. V gave up 3 bases and J gave up 5 bases, with 20 bases separating them. The chain's CDR3 is CASSLYLAGSEDNSPLHF. The CDR3 nucleotides are TGTGCCAGCAGTTTGTATCTGGCAGGGTCAGAGGATAATTCACCCCTCCACTTT.

The chain has TRBV28 and TRBJ1-4; the D gene is possibly TRBD1 (5 bases). The CDR3 is made up of 15 amino acids. V was clipped by 8 bases and J by 3 bases, with 16 bases between them. The V gene's germline CDR1 is MDHEN and CDR2 SYDVKM. CDR3 sequence reads: CASLKPAGPNEKLFF. CDR3 nucleotides: TGTGCCAGCTTAAAACCCGCAGGGCCTAATGAAAAACTGTTTTTT.

V is TRBV6-5 and J is TRBJ1-1; 8 bases are a match to TRBD1. The CDR3 is made up of 14 amino acids. The trim removed 9 bases at V and 1 base at J, leaving 7 bases unmatched. The germline V gene encodes CDR1 MNHEY and CDR2 SVGAGI. Written as DNA, the CDR3 is TGTGCCAGTACCCCAGGGACAGGGAACACTGAAGCTTTCTTT. Protein: CASTPGTGNTEAFF.

The chain links TRBV27 to TRBJ1-1; 7 bases fit TRBD1. Germline CDR1 reads MNHEY; CDR2 reads SMNVEV (reference sequence). There are 12 residues in the CDR3. V shed 6 bases, J shed 3 bases, and the junction held 1 base outside the gene matches. CDR3 residues: CASSRGDTEAFF. CDR3 nucleotides: TGTGCCAGCAGCAGGGGGGACACTGAAGCTTTCTTT.

V and J are TRBV7-8 and TRBJ2-3; D not certain. CDR3 length: 16 amino acids. Germline CDR1 and CDR2: SGHVS and FQNEAQ. The germline V and J ends were trimmed by 5 bases and 0 bases, with 15 bases remaining between them. This CDR3 reads CASSNAGTPSTDTQYF. The CDR3 nucleotides read TGTGCCAGCAGCAATGCAGGTACTCCTAGCACAGATACGCAGTATTTT.

The chain carries TRBV13 and TRBJ2-5, with 7 positions matching TRBD2. After removal of 3 bases from V and 2 bases from J, the junction contained 0 bases not matched to a gene. CDR1 is PRHDT, CDR2 FYEKMQ, per germline (reference sequence). The CDR3 contains 13 residues. The CDR3 DNA is TGTGCCAGCAGCTTCGGGAGGCAAGAGACCCAGTACTTC. Translated: CASSFGRQETQYF.

The chain joins TRBV5-4 to TRBJ2-1, with a weak D call TRBD2 (5 bases). Per the germline V gene, CDR1 is SGHNT and CDR2 is YYREEE (reference sequence). V was pared by 2 bases and J by 9 bases, with 15 bases between. The CDR3 spans 14 residues. The CDR3 DNA reads as TGTGCCAGCAGCTTTTCCCAGATACTAGGTGAGCAGTTCTTC. It specifies CASSFSQILGEQFF.

Turning to this clone: At one of its ends the junction is not consistent with the germline gene, which may arise from a read error. V is TRBV2 and J is TRBJ2-1, with D possibly matching TRBD2 (6 bases). This CDR3 spans 12 amino acids. CDR1 is SNHLY, CDR2 FYNNEI, per germline. The DNA for the CDR3 is TGTGCCAGCACCCGGGCGGGACTTATGGGGCTCTTC. Translation gives CASTRAGLMGLF.

V and J are TRBV29-1 and TRBJ2-7; 13 positions match TRBD2. Trimming removed 6 bases from V and 6 bases from J; junction bases left unmatched: 8. Germline values: CDR1 SQVTM, CDR2 ANQGSEA. The CDR3 has 14 amino acids. CDR3 protein: CSVGMGLAGSEQYF. DNA of the CDR3: TGCAGCGTAGGGATGGGACTAGCGGGATCCGAGCAGTACTTC.

As to this clone: The junction differs from germline at one of its ends, possibly a read error. The rearrangement links TRBV7-7 to TRBJ2-5; 10 bases fit TRBD1. The CDR3 spans 15 residues. CDR1 and CDR2 from the germline V gene are SSHAT and FNYEAQ (reference sequence). The CDR3 bases are TGTGCTAGCAGCGCCGGGACAGGGGTTCTGGAGACCCAGTACTTC. This translates into CASSAGTGVLETQYF.

This chain uses TRBV6-1 with TRBJ2-4; no definite D call. The CDR3 extends over 13 amino acids. Trimming pared 0 bases from V and 5 bases from J, leaving 5 bases between. Germline V gene lookup returns CDR1 MNHNS and CDR2 SASEGT. CDR3 nucleotides: TGTGCCAGCAGTGAAGCCCCGGAAAACATTCAGTACTTC. It translates to CASSEAPENIQYF.

V is TRBV18 and J is TRBJ2-7, with 7 bases aligning to TRBD1. The V gene's germline CDR1 is KGHSH and CDR2 LQKENI. The length of the CDR3 is 19 residues. V was clipped by 6 bases and J by 2 bases; unmatched bases: 22. The CDR3: CASSPLPSGQTSRTYEQYF. The CDR3 bases are TGTGCCAGCTCCCCTCTCCCTTCGGGACAGACCTCTCGGACCTACGAGCAGTACTTC.

This chain links TRBV30 with TRBJ1-4, with TRBD1 matching over 9 bases. Trimming removed 3 bases from V and 2 bases from J; junction bases left unmatched: 1. The CDR3 has 14 amino acids. In germline, CDR1 is GTSNPN, CDR2 SVGIG (reference sequence). In DNA form, the CDR3 reads TGTGCCTGGAGGGGGACAGGGACTAATGAAAAACTGTTTTTT. Encoded protein: CAWRGTGTNEKLFF.

The chain joins TRBV18 to TRBJ1-2; no reliable D call. The CDR3 runs 12 residues. Germline values: CDR1 KGHSH, CDR2 LQKENI. V gave up 2 bases and J gave up 6 bases, with 7 bases separating them. The CDR3 bases are TGTGCCAGCTCACCAGAGGAGCATGGCTACACCTTC. Protein product: CASSPEEHGYTF.

The chain couples TRBV18 to TRBJ2-1; D may be TRBD2 (5 bases). V lost 6 bases and J lost 3, with 9 bases in between. Germline loops: CDR1 KGHSH, CDR2 LQKENI. This CDR3 region has 13 residues. The DNA of the CDR3 is TGTGCCAGCTCTCCGGACTTCTACAATGAGCAGTTCTTC. Translating it yields CASSPDFYNEQFF. The full variable domain, completed using reference TRBV18 and TRBJ2-1, is NAGVMQNPRHLVRRRGQEARLRCSPMKGHSHVYWYRQLPEEGLKFMVYLQKENIIDESGMPKERFSAEFPKEGPSILRIQQVVRGDSAAYFCASSPDFYNEQFFGPGTRLTVL.

This clone was seen only a few times. This chain joins TRBV7-9 and TRBJ1-2; D remains unclear. Looked up from germline, CDR1 is SEHNR and CDR2 is FQNEAQ (reference sequence). This CDR3 region has 14 residues. Deletions cut 1 base from V and 7 bases from J, with 13 bases between. DNA for the CDR3: TGTGCCAGCAGCTTAGTAGGGCAGGCGGGTGGCTACACCTTC. It specifies CASSLVGQAGGYTF.

The gene calls are TRBV27 and TRBJ2-5; possibly TRBD1 for D (6 bases). The germline V and J ends were trimmed by 3 bases and 4 bases, with 12 bases remaining between them. Per the germline V gene, CDR1 is MNHEY and CDR2 is SMNVEV (reference sequence). The CDR3 consists of 14 residues. CDR3 DNA: TGTGCCAGCAGTTTTTACAGGGCTGGAGAGACCCAGTACTTC. Amino acids: CASSFYRAGETQYF.

The sample holds a few counts of this clone. CDR3 nucleotide sequence: TGTGCCAGCAGTCCCCCTACGGGGAGTACAACTGAAGCTTTCTTT. Translated, it gives CASSPPTGSTTEAFF. The rearrangement joins TRBV6-5 to TRBJ1-1; no clear D gene. There are 15 residues in the CDR3. CDR1 MNHEY and CDR2 SVGAGI come from the germline V gene. Trimming removed 5 bases from V and 5 bases from J, with 18 bases in between.

The count of this clone is one. The V and J genes are TRBV19 and TRBJ1-4; 9 bases line up with TRBD1. J was trimmed by 7 bases and V by 5 bases; bases with no gene match: 8. The germline CDR1 and CDR2 sequences are LNHDA and SQIVND (reference sequence). CDR3 length: 15 amino acids. CDR3 sequence (DNA): TGTGCCAGTAGTCCAACAGGGGGCTCGCGTGAAAAACTGTTTTTT. Its protein is CASSPTGGSREKLFF.

This sequence joins TRBV6-1 and TRBJ2-7, with 8 bases matching TRBD1. The CDR3 covers 13 residues. CDR1 MNHNS and CDR2 SASEGT come from the germline V gene. Losses at the gene ends were 3 bases for V and 5 bases for J; bases not matched to a gene: 3. For the CDR3, the DNA is TGTGCCAGCAGTGAGGACAGGGCCAACGAGCAGTACTTC. Translating gives CASSEDRANEQYF.

This chain uses TRBV10-1 with TRBJ2-7; tentative D call: TRBD1 (6 bases). Germline values: CDR1 WNHNN, CDR2 SYGVQD (reference sequence). The CDR3 sequence is 13 residues long. V was cut by 8 bases and J by 3 bases, with 14 bases left in between. DNA for the CDR3: TGCGCCAGCCTACAGGGAACCTACTACGAGCAGTACTTC. As protein: CASLQGTYYEQYF.

CDR3: CASSPAGGYTIYF. The CDR3 nucleotides read TGTGCCAGCAGCCCCGCGGGGGGATACACCATATATTTT. The gene calls are TRBV9 and TRBJ1-3; possibly TRBD1 for D (5 bases). The CDR3 is 13 amino acids. CDR1 is SGDLS, CDR2 YYNGEE, per germline. V was clipped by 4 bases and J by 8 bases, with 13 bases between them.